The clone carrying this TCR beta chain was recorded a few times. These data belong to a study of early T cells in non-severe SARS-CoV-2 infection. Background on the study: Bulk RNA from unsorted whole blood was sequenced; chains were unpaired.

Researchers tagged individual cDNA molecules with unique molecular identifiers. Each CDR3 protein gets one entry after TCRdb re-called the 5' RACE reads with MiXCR. The sample has just over 60,000 distinct CDR3 sequences; roughly a tenth are singletons. CDR3 length equals 15 residues. Per germline, CDR1 KGHSH and CDR2 LQKENI. After removal of 0 bases from V and 2 bases from J, the junction contained 1 base not matched to a gene. The chain is built from TRBV18 and TRBJ2-1, with 7 nucleotides matching TRBD2. Sequencing was carried out using whole blood. The clonotype was recovered from an adult who was a healthcare worker with PCR-confirmed SARS-CoV-2 infection or an uninfected control (not recorded which). The CDR3 region is CASSPPRGAYNEQFF. The CDR3 nucleotides are TGTGCCAGCTCACCACCCCGGGGGGCCTACAATGAGCAGTTCTTC. Full variable domain (missing parts from reference TRBV18 and TRBJ2-1): NAGVMQNPRHLVRRRGQEARLRCSPMKGHSHVYWYRQLPEEGLKFMVYLQKENIIDESGMPKERFSAEFPKEGPSILRIQQVVRGDSAAYFCASSPPRGAYNEQFFGPGTRLTVL.